This TCR beta chain was recorded in a study of blood T cell repertoires in COVID-19. The wider study: There were acute and convalescent COVID-19 samples, and they came from the United States, Italy and Spain.

Germline CDR1 is MNHEY and CDR2 is SVGAGI. V gave up 5 bases and J gave up 4 bases, with 10 bases separating them. The CDR3 consists of 13 residues. Original handling: Estimates of nucleated cell counts were drawn from the amplification of reference gene primers. The repertoire was sequenced with immunoSEQ multiplex PCR; TCRdb's copy has only in-frame clones and lacks some. The D gene and trimming were derived from the DNA, and the V and J assignments and clone size from that table. In the table there are almost 250,000 clones, around 90% of which are singletons. Participants came from about two dozen US areas, aged about 18 to 89 years. Grouping used clinical history reported by participants in a survey and questionnaire.

The sample consisted of PBMCs or T cells enriched from blood (not recorded which). The V gene is TRBV6-5, the J gene TRBJ2-3; D is perhaps TRBD2 (5 bases). This receptor was identified in a woman aged 45-59 years who had recovered from COVID-19. The CDR3 nucleotides are TGTGCCAGCAGTAGGACTTTGGCAGATACGCAGTATTTT. Amino acid sequence: CASSRTLADTQYF.